The rows below give T cell receptor beta chains drawn from one sample of a study of T cell responses to AZD1222 COVID-19 vaccine. The repertoire was sequenced with immunoSEQ multiplex PCR; TCRdb's copy has only in-frame clones and lacks some. The repertoire has around 150,000 clones, about 91% of them found once; the top ten carry about 3.2%. The input for sequencing was peripheral blood, taken on day 0 of MenACWY control vaccination. These receptors all come from an adult in good health. CDR3s include the opening cysteine and the closing phenylalanine or tryptophan. A D gene is named only where the DNA matches it firmly. Part of the rows lack a size; the others show once, few, many or a class for expanded clones.

>13|TRBJ1-2|TRBV30|-|TRBD1
CAWGQGDYRGYTF
TGTGCCTGGGGACAGGGGGATTACAGGGGCTACACCTTC
>14|TRBJ2-7|TRBV9|-|TRBD1
CASSVGQGIDEQYF
TGTGCCAGCAGCGTAGGACAGGGGATAGACGAGCAGTACTTC
>14|TRBJ2-7|TRBV28|-|TRBD1
CASTSGTGGYEQYF
TGTGCCAGCACCTCCGGGACAGGGGGCTACGAGCAGTACTTC
>12|TRBJ2-5|TRBV12-3/TRBV12-4|-|-
CASSFFLQTQYF
TGTGCCAGCAGTTTTTTTCTCCAGACCCAGTACTTC
>15|TRBJ2-1|TRBV7-6|-|TRBD1
CASSLGGTGLNEQFF
TGTGCCAGCAGCTTGGGGGGGACAGGGCTGAATGAGCAGTTCTTC
>15|TRBJ2-7|TRBV10-3|-|TRBD1
CAISDSGQGVYEQYF
TGTGCCATCAGTGACTCGGGACAGGGGGTCTACGAGCAGTACTTC
>14|TRBJ1-2|TRBV6-6|-|TRBD1
CASSYLGQGGGYTF
TGTGCCAGCAGTTACTTGGGACAGGGCGGCGGCTACACCTTC
>18|TRBJ1-4|TRBV4-2|-|TRBD1
CASSHVPGQGGTNEKLFF
TGTGCCAGCAGCCATGTCCCGGGACAGGGAGGAACTAATGAAAAACTGTTTTTT
>14|TRBJ1-6|TRBV27|-|TRBD1
CASSRQGDNSPLHF
TGTGCCAGCAGCCGACAGGGAGATAATTCACCCCTCCACTTT
>14|TRBJ2-1|TRBV6-5|-|-
CASSATQIYNEQFF
TGTGCCAGCAGCGCGACACAGATCTACAATGAGCAGTTCTTC
>14|TRBJ1-2|TRBV7-2|-|-
CASSLGGDARGYTF
TGTGCCAGCAGCTTAGGTGGGGACGCCAGGGGCTACACCTTC
>12|TRBJ1-4|TRBV5-6|-|-
CASTLSNEKLFF
TGTGCCAGCACCCTTTCAAATGAAAAACTGTTTTTT
>15|TRBJ2-1|TRBV6-6|few|-
CASSPDGGEYNEQFF
TGTGCCAGCAGCCCCGATGGCGGGGAGTACAATGAGCAGTTCTTC
>18|TRBJ2-3|TRBV4-3|-|TRBD2
CASSASGGQPISTDTQYF
TGCGCCAGCTCGGCTAGCGGGGGACAACCTATCTCCACAGATACGCAGTATTTT
>15|TRBJ2-2|TRBV5-1|-|-
CASSLTGGAPGELFF
TGCGCCAGCAGCCTGACTGGAGGGGCCCCTGGGGAGCTGTTTTTT
>16|TRBJ2-1|TRBV5-1|once|-
CASTVGRTSTYNEQFF
TGCGCCAGCACCGTGGGACGGACATCCACCTACAATGAGCAGTTCTTC
>17|TRBJ2-7|TRBV11-3|-|TRBD2
CASSLTGTSGSWYEQYF
TGTGCCAGCAGCTTAACCGGGACTAGCGGGAGTTGGTACGAGCAGTACTTC
>16|TRBJ2-1|TRBV24-1|-|TRBD2
CATSDLAGDSYNEQFF
TGTGCCACCAGTGATTTAGCGGGAGACTCCTACAATGAGCAGTTCTTC
>16|TRBJ2-7|TRBV4-2|-|TRBD1
CASTPNPGTGGGEQYF
TGTGCCAGCACCCCTAATCCAGGGACAGGGGGCGGGGAGCAGTACTTC
>13|TRBJ2-1|TRBV12-3/TRBV12-4|-|TRBD2
CASSLAGTKKEFF
TGTGCCAGCAGTTTAGCGGGGACTAAGAAAGAGTTCTTC
>14|TRBJ2-1|TRBV10-3|few|-
CAISDSKDINEQFF
TGTGCCATCAGTGATTCCAAGGACATTAATGAGCAGTTCTTC
>14|TRBJ1-1|TRBV18|-|TRBD1
CASSPGAGGTEAFF
TGTGCCAGCTCACCCGGGGCAGGGGGCACTGAAGCTTTCTTT
>16|TRBJ1-3|TRBV28|-|-
CASTPWGDSAGNTIYF
TGTGCCAGCACCCCCTGGGGGGATTCGGCTGGAAACACCATATATTTT
>14|TRBJ1-2|TRBV11-2|-|-
CASSQQAGLYGYTF
TGTGCCAGCAGCCAACAGGCAGGGCTCTATGGCTACACCTTC
>16|TRBJ1-5|TRBV3-1/TRBV3-2|-|-
CASSQDLGGGGGPQHF
TGTGCCAGCAGCCAAGATCTAGGGGGTGGTGGGGGGCCCCAGCATTTT
>14|TRBJ1-1|TRBV9|-|TRBD1
CASSTQGGGTEAFF
TGTGCCAGCAGCACTCAGGGGGGGGGCACTGAAGCTTTCTTT